The 29 T cell receptor beta chains below come from one sample, sequenced in a study of T cell clones after liver transplantation. The data were produced by immunoSEQ multiplex PCR, yet TCRdb's version contains in-frame clones alone and is incomplete. The sample shows about 75,000 clones, 80% to 85% of them seen only once. The sample was CD4+ T cells from blood, taken around 50 months after liver transplant. These TCRs come from a human patient who received a liver transplant. The graft donor may have contributed some T cells.

The rearrangement uses TRBV6-6 and TRBJ2-1; a possible D gene is TRBD2 (6 bases). The length of the CDR3 is 14 residues. V lost 5 bases, J lost 6 bases, and 14 bases lay in between. CDR1 and CDR2 (germline): MNHNY, SVGAGI (reference sequence). CDR3 DNA sequence: TGTGCCAGCAGTGCCGGGGGTATGGTCAATGAGCAGTTCTTC. It yields the protein CASSAGGMVNEQFF.

This chain connects TRBV4-1 to TRBJ1-6; TRBD1 aligns across 7 bases. Germline CDR1 reads MGHRA; CDR2 reads YSYEKL. The CDR3 is 16 amino acids. The trim removed 2 bases at V and 6 bases at J, leaving 7 bases unmatched. Here the CDR3 DNA reads TGCGCCAGCAGCCAACAACCGGGACAGATTAATTCACCCCTCCACTTT. Its translation: CASSQQPGQINSPLHF.

The chain couples TRBV6-1 to TRBJ1-1; D is perhaps TRBD1 (5 bases). This CDR3 has 16 amino acids. Deletions cut 3 bases from V and 3 bases from J, with 17 bases between. Per germline, CDR1 MNHNS and CDR2 SASEGT. Written as DNA, the CDR3 is TGTGCCAGCAGTGACACGGGACTCCTGGGGGACACTGAAGCTTTCTTT. It translates to CASSDTGLLGDTEAFF.

The chain employs TRBV28 and TRBJ2-7; maybe TRBD2 (7 bases). Per the germline V gene, CDR1 is MDHEN and CDR2 is SYDVKM. V was trimmed by 5 bases and J by 3 bases, leaving 20 bases between them. The CDR3 is 16 amino acids. This chain's CDR3 is CASSPLLWGGHYEQYF. CDR3 DNA sequence: TGTGCCAGCAGTCCCCTTTTGTGGGGGGGACACTACGAGCAGTACTTC.

This chain connects TRBV7-2 to TRBJ1-2; D possibly corresponds to TRBD1 (5 bases). Germline CDR1 SGHTA, CDR2 FQGNSA. This CDR3 contains 18 residues. Trimming removed 2 bases from V and 1 base from J, with 20 bases in between. The CDR3 reads CASSLTPGGSEYNYGYTF. The CDR3 bases are TGTGCCAGCAGCTTAACCCCCGGGGGTTCAGAATATAACTATGGCTACACCTTC.

This clone was counted a single time. The chain combines TRBV28 with TRBJ2-6; D is unclear. Between the trimmed V and J ends, which lost 2 bases and 0 bases, there was a span of 2 bases. Germline V gene sequence: CDR1 MDHEN, CDR2 SYDVKM. The CDR3 contains 14 residues. The CDR3 DNA sequence: TGTGCCAGCAGTTTAGGCTCTGGGGCCAACGTCCTGACTTTC. Its translation: CASSLGSGANVLTF.

The chain recombines TRBV5-5 with TRBJ1-6; D is unclear. The CDR3 extends over 11 amino acids. From germline, CDR1 is SGHKS and CDR2 YYEKEE (reference sequence). Trimming removed 3 bases from V and 15 bases from J, with 10 bases in between. CDR3 in DNA: TGTGCCAGCAGCTCTCACAGTGGCCTCCACTTT. Translation gives CASSSHSGLHF.

This chain links TRBV2 with TRBJ1-5, with 7 bases aligning to TRBD1. This CDR3 comprises 13 residues. The J segment lost 5 bases and the V segment lost 6 bases, leaving 4 bases of the junction unmatched. Germline CDR1 and CDR2: SNHLY and FYNNEI. CDR3 loop: CASSIGTDQPQHF. The CDR3 bases are TGTGCCAGCAGCATAGGGACAGATCAGCCCCAGCATTTT.

This chain links TRBV6-6 with TRBJ2-5; 7 positions match TRBD1. The CDR3 is made up of 15 amino acids. V was pared by 2 bases and J by 2 bases, with 5 bases of the junction left unmatched. Germline V gives CDR1 MNHNY, CDR2 SVGAGI (reference sequence). CDR3 sequence reads: CASSYRPQGQETQYF. The CDR3 region has the DNA TGTGCCAGCAGTTACCGCCCACAGGGGCAAGAGACCCAGTACTTC.

The chain is built from TRBV5-6 and TRBJ1-5; D not resolved. The germline gives CDR1 SGHDT, CDR2 YYEEEE. With 1 base removed from V and 4 bases from J, the gap between germline ends came to 9 bases. This CDR3 comprises 14 residues. The CDR3, as DNA: TGTGCCAGCAGCTTGAGTGTGGGAAATCAGCCCCAGCATTTT. Translated: CASSLSVGNQPQHF. Full variable domain (rest looked up from reference TRBV5-6 and TRBJ1-5): DAGVTQSPTHLIKTRGQQVTLRCSPKSGHDTVSWYQQALGQGPQFIFQYYEEEERQRGNFPDRFSGHQFPNYSSELNVNALLLGDSALYLCASSLSVGNQPQHFGDGTRLSIL.

The chain recombines TRBV5-1 with TRBJ1-3; D is unclear. The V gene lost 3 bases and the J gene lost 1 base, with 14 bases spanning the gap. Germline loops: CDR1 SGHRS, CDR2 YFSETQ. The CDR3 has 16 amino acids. CDR3 loop: CASSSLPGISGNTIYF. The CDR3 nucleotides are TGCGCCAGCAGCTCCCTCCCGGGGATTTCTGGAAACACCATATATTTT.

This clone has ten or more counts. This sequence joins TRBV28 and TRBJ1-5, with D unresolved. There are 16 residues in the CDR3. CDR1 and CDR2 from the germline V gene are MDHEN and SYDVKM. Deletions cut 6 bases from V and 2 bases from J, with 17 bases between. This CDR3 reads CASSHRRGSRNQPQHF. CDR3 bases: TGTGCCAGCAGCCATAGGCGGGGATCTCGCAATCAGCCCCAGCATTTT.

V is TRBV6-1 and J is TRBJ2-3, with 7 bases identical to TRBD1. V dropped 6 bases and J dropped 4; count of bases not matched to a gene: 10. Germline V gives CDR1 MNHNS, CDR2 SASEGT. The length of the CDR3 is 15 residues. Here the CDR3 DNA reads TGTGCCAGCAGCGACAGACAAAGGGGGCCAGATACGCAGTATTTT. Residues: CASSDRQRGPDTQYF.

The chain is built from TRBV4-3 and TRBJ2-3, with a tentative D call TRBD2 (5 bases). CDR1 is LGHNA, CDR2 YSLEER, per germline. V lost 3 bases to trimming and J lost 4 bases, with 8 bases between them. This CDR3 is built from 13 residues. The CDR3: CASSQEAADTQYF. Here the CDR3 DNA reads TGCGCCAGCAGCCAGGAAGCGGCAGATACGCAGTATTTT.

The CDR3 DNA reads as TGTGCCAGCAGCCCCCGGGGTGTTACTGAAGCTTTCTTT. Residues: CASSPRGVTEAFF. The rearrangement joins TRBV5-4 to TRBJ1-1; D remains ambiguous. Trimming pared 4 bases from V and 5 bases from J, leaving 12 bases between. Germline CDR1 and CDR2: SGHNT and YYREEE (reference sequence). This CDR3 has 13 residues.

This clone was recorded once. The chain employs TRBV7-7 and TRBJ2-3; 7 bases line up with TRBD1. The V and J ends lost 4 bases and 3 bases, in that order; junction bases with no gene match: 1. This CDR3 is built from 13 residues. CDR1 is SSHAT and CDR2 is FNYEAQ in the germline V gene (reference sequence). DNA for the CDR3: TGTGCCAGCAGCTCGGACAGGACAGATACGCAGTATTTT. This translates into CASSSDRTDTQYF.

This clone was recorded only once. This chain connects TRBV19 to TRBJ1-5, with a weak D call TRBD1 (5 bases). V lost 10 bases to trimming and J lost 7 bases, with 17 bases between them. The V gene's germline CDR1 is LNHDA and CDR2 SQIVND (reference sequence). CDR3 length: 13 residues. CDR3 nucleotide sequence: TGTGCCACCACAACCTCGCCAGGGCAGCCCCAGCATTTT. Translating it yields CATTTSPGQPQHF.

The chain carries TRBV4-1 and TRBJ1-5; D uncertain. Germline V gene lookup returns CDR1 MGHRA and CDR2 YSYEKL. This CDR3 comprises 16 residues. The ends were cut back, 1 base at V and 3 bases at J, with 13 bases in the middle. CDR3 sequence: CASSQAYIGNNQPQHF. CDR3 DNA sequence: TGCGCCAGCAGCCAAGCTTACATAGGGAACAATCAGCCCCAGCATTTT.

The chain links TRBV27 to TRBJ1-3; D might be TRBD1 (6 bases). Germline CDR1 MNHEY, CDR2 SMNVEV (reference sequence). V was clipped by 3 bases and J by 4 bases, with 13 bases between them. The CDR3 spans 15 residues. The CDR3 loop is CASSFYRVVGNTIYF. Written as DNA, the CDR3 is TGTGCCAGCAGTTTCTACAGGGTGGTAGGAAACACCATATATTTT.

As for this clone: In the same sample, other DNA sequences code for this CDR3. V is TRBV18 and J is TRBJ1-1; the D is unclear. CDR3 size: 13 residues. CDR1 KGHSH and CDR2 LQKENI come from the germline V gene. V lost 1 base and J lost 2, with 5 bases in between. DNA for the CDR3: TGTGCCAGCTCACCACAGGCAAACACTGAAGCTTTCTTT. Its translation is CASSPQANTEAFF.

The V and J genes are TRBV7-2 and TRBJ1-1; no clear D. The CDR3 spans 14 residues. Germline values: CDR1 SGHTA, CDR2 FQGNSA. V was trimmed by 6 bases and J by 3 bases, leaving 14 bases between them. Written as DNA, the CDR3 is TGTGCCAGCAGTTACCCGGGTGAGGACACTGAAGCTTTCTTT. Its translation is CASSYPGEDTEAFF. Full variable domain (rest looked up from reference TRBV7-2 and TRBJ1-1): GAGVSQSPSNKVTEKGKDVELRCDPISGHTALYWYRQSLGQGLEFLIYFQGNSAPDKSGLPSDRFSAERTGGSVSTLTIQRTQQEDSAVYLCASSYPGEDTEAFFGQGTRLTVV.

This clone was seen a single time. V and J are TRBV27 and TRBJ2-3; 9 nucleotides align to TRBD1. V shed 7 bases and J 1 base; nucleotides not matched to a gene: 6. Germline V CDR1 and CDR2: MNHEY, SMNVEV (reference sequence). CDR3 size: 15 residues. Here the CDR3 DNA reads TGTGCCAGCACTCCCCGGGACAGGGGCACAGATACGCAGTATTTT. It specifies CASTPRDRGTDTQYF.

The chain joins TRBV6-1 to TRBJ2-7; D is possibly TRBD1 (5 bases). The V gene lost 1 base and the J gene lost 2 bases, with 12 bases spanning the gap. CDR1 and CDR2 from the germline V gene are MNHNS and SASEGT. CDR3 length: 15 residues. The CDR3 nucleotides are TGTGCCAGCAGTGAAGGGGGCTTACCCACCTACGAGCAGTACTTC. Encoded protein: CASSEGGLPTYEQYF.

J is TRBJ2-3 and V is TRBV25-1; 11 bases map to TRBD2. This CDR3 contains 14 residues. The J segment lost 1 base and the V segment lost 6 bases, leaving 0 bases of the junction unmatched. CDR1 is MGHDK and CDR2 is SYGVNS in the germline V gene. As DNA, the CDR3 is TGTGCCAGCAGGACTAGCGGGGGCACAGATACGCAGTATTTT. Its protein product is CASRTSGGTDTQYF.

This chain links TRBV5-1 with TRBJ1-1, with D hard to call. The V gene's germline CDR1 is SGHRS and CDR2 YFSETQ. The V and J ends lost 0 bases and 0 bases respectively, with 12 bases between them. CDR3 length: 16 residues. The CDR3 here is CASSLAGRGMNTEAFF. CDR3 nucleotide sequence: TGCGCCAGCAGCTTGGCCGGGCGGGGTATGAACACTGAAGCTTTCTTT.

This sequence joins TRBV7-7 and TRBJ2-3; D is unresolved. This CDR3 has 14 residues. Germline values: CDR1 SSHAT, CDR2 FNYEAQ (reference sequence). Trimming took 1 base from V and 3 from J, leaving 8 bases between them. CDR3 in amino acids: CASSLEQATDTQYF. As DNA, the CDR3 is TGTGCCAGCAGCTTAGAGCAGGCAACAGATACGCAGTATTTT. Looking up the rest from reference TRBV7-7 and TRBJ2-3 gives the full variable domain: GAGVSQSPRYKVTKRGQDVTLRCDPISSHATLYWYQQALGQGPEFLTYFNYEAQPDKSGLPSDRFSAERPEGSISTLTIQRTEQRDSAMYRCASSLEQATDTQYFGPGTRLTVL.

The CDR3 loop is CATRTDSNYGYTF. The CDR3 bases are TGTGCCACCAGGACAGATTCTAACTATGGCTACACCTTC. V gene TRBV6-5 combines with J gene TRBJ1-2; TRBD1 is a possible D gene (6 bases). Deletions cut 10 bases from V and 0 bases from J, with 12 bases between. The germline CDR1 and CDR2 sequences are MNHEY and SVGAGI. The CDR3 sequence is 13 residues long.

This rearrangement joins TRBV28 to TRBJ2-2; perhaps D is TRBD1 or TRBD2 (6 bases each). Looked up from germline, CDR1 is MDHEN and CDR2 is SYDVKM. The germline V and J ends were trimmed by 6 bases and 4 bases, with 9 bases remaining between them. This CDR3 spans 13 amino acids. CDR3 coding DNA: TGTGCCAGCAGACAGGGAGGCACCGGGGAGCTGTTTTTT. Protein: CASRQGGTGELFF.

The chain links TRBV10-3 to TRBJ2-7, with D unclear. V was trimmed by 2 bases and J by 0 bases, leaving 2 bases between them. The CDR3 is 12 amino acids. Germline V gene data show CDR1 as ENHRY and CDR2 as SYGVKD. CDR3 nucleotide sequence: TGTGCCATCAGTGAGAACTCCTACGAGCAGTACTTC. Translation: CAISENSYEQYF.